This TCR beta chain was obtained from a study of blood T cell repertoires in COVID-19. On the study more broadly: T cells, B-cell-depleted T cells, or PBMCs supplied cDNA or gDNA.

Trimming took off 1 base at V and 6 bases at J, with 12 bases between the two ends. The CDR3 is 14 amino acids. CDR1 SGHAT and CDR2 FQNNGV come from the germline V gene. Authors' methods: The authors estimated nucleated cell counts from reference gene primer amplification. Assay: immunoSEQ multiplex PCR; the TCRdb copy retains only in-frame clones and omits some. V and J calls plus clone size are reproduced from that table; the DNA served to infer D and trimming. The table has under 130,000 clones, 75% to 90% seen once. This clone came up once. The receptor was isolated from a woman of 80 years or more with acute or convalescent COVID-19. The J gene is TRBJ1-2, the V gene TRBV11-2; possibly TRBD1 for D (5 bases). Sequenced: peripheral blood. CDR3 DNA: TGTGCCAGCAGCTTAGCCGCAGGGATCCATGGCTACACCTTC. As protein: CASSLAAGIHGYTF.